These T cell receptor beta chains were read from a single sample in a study of OX40 agonist ivuxolimab in advanced cancers. Data came from immunoSEQ multiplex PCR; TCRdb stores just in-frame clones and leaves some out. Here the sample spans about 7,300 clones, over 80% being singletons. The sequencing here drew on CD4+ or CD8+ T cells sorted from blood, taken in a trial of the OX40 agonist ivuxolimab. The source of these receptors is an adult with an advanced solid tumor such as melanoma, head and neck, liver or kidney cancer. The CDR3 runs from the conserved cysteine through the conserved F or W. D genes are given only for firm matches. Clone size, where shown, is once, few, many, or a class for clones that have expanded.

size	J	V	D	CDR3	DNA
once	TRBJ2-5	TRBV7-3	.	CASSYPGEHQETQYF	TGTGCCAGCAGCTACCCCGGGGAGCACCAAGAGACCCAGTACTTC
.	TRBJ1-1	TRBV29-1	TRBD1	CSVRLTGTGNTEAFF	TGCAGCGTTCGTCTAACCGGGACAGGGAACACTGAAGCTTTCTTT
few	TRBJ2-2	TRBV11-2	.	CASSLIGTTGELFF	TGTGCCAGCAGCTTAATCGGGACCACCGGGGAGCTGTTTTTT
.	TRBJ2-1	TRBV5-6	TRBD1	CASSSRDSYNEQFF	TGTGCCAGCAGCTCCCGGGACAGTTACAATGAGCAGTTCTTC
.	TRBJ2-7	TRBV27	.	CASSRREAYEQYF	TGTGCCAGCAGCCGACGGGAAGCATACGAGCAGTACTTC
.	TRBJ2-1	TRBV6-5	.	CASSYSRHEQFF	TGTGCCAGCAGTTACTCGAGGCATGAGCAGTTCTTC
.	TRBJ1-1	TRBV5-4	.	CAGRSTENTEAFF	TGTGCCGGCCGTTCAACTGAGAACACTGAAGCTTTCTTT
.	TRBJ1-1	TRBV2	TRBD1	CASSEAGDREMNTEAFF	TGTGCCAGCAGTGAAGCAGGGGACAGGGAAATGAACACTGAAGCTTTCTTT
few	TRBJ2-3	TRBV6-1	.	CASRSRPSSTDTQYF	TGTGCCAGCAGGTCCAGGCCGTCTAGCACAGATACGCAGTATTTT
.	TRBJ2-7	TRBV5-5	.	CASSPAYEQYF	TGTGCCAGCAGCCCGGCCTACGAGCAGTACTTC
.	TRBJ2-3	TRBV2	TRBD2	CASSEETSVPPDTQYF	TGTGCCAGCAGTGAGGAAACTAGCGTTCCCCCAGATACGCAGTATTTT
once	TRBJ2-3	TRBV4-2	.	CASSLDGQSLGHTDTQYF	TGTGCCAGCAGCCTTGATGGACAGTCCTTGGGCCACACAGATACGCAGTATTTT
.	TRBJ2-7	TRBV15	TRBD1	CATREDRGRYEQYF	TGTGCCACCAGAGAAGACAGGGGGCGTTACGAGCAGTACTTC
once	TRBJ1-2	TRBV4-1	TRBD1	CASSQGRDRPVGNTF	TGCGCCAGCAGCCAAGGACGGGACAGACCAGTGGGGAACACCTTC
.	TRBJ1-1	TRBV13	.	CASSLAEGTRAEAFF	TGTGCCAGCAGCTTAGCTGAGGGGACGCGGGCTGAAGCTTTCTTT
once	TRBJ2-5	TRBV7-9	TRBD1	CASSRGTGGGETQYF	TGTGCCAGCAGCCGCGGGACAGGGGGCGGGGAGACCCAGTACTTC
.	TRBJ2-7	TRBV6-6	TRBD1	CASSYTLDRGSYEQYF	TGTGCCAGCAGTTACACCCTGGACAGGGGAAGCTACGAGCAGTACTTC